This entry lists 15 T cell receptor beta chains sequenced from one sample in a study of cytomegalovirus exposure and HLA in healthy donors. The PCR had 60 Vbeta and 13 Jbeta primers. The assay was immunoSEQ multiplex PCR, and TCRdb's table has in-frame clones only and misses some. Here the sample spans roughly 120,000 clones, 75% being singletons. Sequencing was done on a sample of PBMCs. The receptors were gathered from a woman aged 40 to 50 in good health and CMV-seropositive.

The chain links TRBV30 to TRBJ1-5; TRBD1 agrees at 8 bases. This CDR3 is built from 12 residues. Trimming took 5 bases from V and 6 from J; bases not matched to a gene: 3. Germline CDR1 GTSNPN, CDR2 SVGIG (reference sequence). CDR3 protein: CAWGTGGQPQHF. The CDR3 DNA reads as TGTGCCTGGGGTACAGGGGGTCAGCCCCAGCATTTT.

This chain uses TRBV30 with TRBJ2-7, with 9 positions matching TRBD2. The CDR3 is 13 amino acids. Germline assignment: CDR1 GTSNPN and CDR2 SVGIG (reference sequence). The junction had 3 bases not matched to a gene; V was cut back by 4 bases and J by 2 bases. Here the CDR3 DNA reads TGTGCCTGGACTAGCGGGGAAACCTACGAGCAGTACTTC. Its translation is CAWTSGETYEQYF.

This chain connects TRBV5-1 to TRBJ1-2; the D gene is possibly TRBD1 (5 bases). This CDR3 spans 15 amino acids. Germline values: CDR1 SGHRS, CDR2 YFSETQ. The V end lost 4 bases, the J end lost 2 bases, and 15 bases lay between the germline ends. CDR3 residues: CASSPGGAINYGYTF. CDR3 coding DNA: TGCGCCAGCAGCCCCGGAGGGGCTATCAACTATGGCTACACCTTC.

The chain uses TRBV25-1 and TRBJ2-1; 9 nucleotides agree with TRBD1. The ends lost 1 base at V and 7 bases at J; junction bases unmatched: 8. The germline gives CDR1 MGHDK, CDR2 SYGVNS. This CDR3 is 16 amino acids long. The CDR3, as DNA: TGTGCCAGCAGTGAATGGGCGGGACAGGGATTTAATGAGCAGTTCTTC. Translated, it gives CASSEWAGQGFNEQFF.

V gene TRBV6-1 combines with J gene TRBJ1-3, with D maybe TRBD1 (5 bases). Germline V gene data show CDR1 as MNHNS and CDR2 as SASEGT. V gave up 2 bases and J gave up 0 bases, with 8 bases separating them. The CDR3 is made up of 15 amino acids. Written as DNA, the CDR3 is TGTGCCAGCAGTGAACGGGGGAACTCTGGAAACACCATATATTTT. It specifies CASSERGNSGNTIYF.

Only a few counts were recorded for this clone. This rearrangement joins TRBV7-2 to TRBJ2-1; 7 positions match TRBD1. The CDR3 spans 15 residues. J gave up 0 bases and V 5 bases, and 4 bases lay outside the gene matches. Germline V gene sequence: CDR1 SGHTA, CDR2 FQGNSA. The CDR3 coding sequence is TGTGCCAGCAGCCCCAGGGGGAGCTCCTACAATGAGCAGTTCTTC. Protein sequence: CASSPRGSSYNEQFF. Based on the CDR3 plus reference TRBV7-2 and TRBJ2-1, the full variable domain is GAGVSQSPSNKVTEKGKDVELRCDPISGHTALYWYRQSLGQGLEFLIYFQGNSAPDKSGLPSDRFSAERTGGSVSTLTIQRTQQEDSAVYLCASSPRGSSYNEQFFGPGTRLTVL.

This chain uses TRBV19 with TRBJ1-1, with TRBD1 matching over 8 bases. V gave up 6 bases and J gave up 1 base; unmatched junction bases: 4. The V gene's germline CDR1 is LNHDA and CDR2 SQIVND (reference sequence). CDR3 length: 14 amino acids. DNA for the CDR3: TGTGCCAGTAGCCGACAGGGGCCGAACACTGAAGCTTTCTTT. Its translation: CASSRQGPNTEAFF.

This clone was seen more than once but under ten times. This chain joins TRBV30 and TRBJ2-7; a possible D gene is TRBD2 (6 bases). Trimming stripped 5 bases from V and 0 bases from J, with 11 bases between. CDR3 size: 13 residues. CDR1 is GTSNPN, CDR2 SVGIG, per germline (reference sequence). As DNA, the CDR3 is TGTGCCTGGGGCGGGACGGCCTCCTACGAGCAGTACTTC. Translated: CAWGGTASYEQYF.

This chain joins TRBV19 and TRBJ1-5, with a weak D call TRBD1 (5 bases). In germline, CDR1 is LNHDA, CDR2 SQIVND (reference sequence). The CDR3 is 14 amino acids. The germline V and J ends were trimmed by 8 bases and 7 bases, with 18 bases remaining between them. CDR3 bases: TGTGCCAGTCGATACCTCGGGGGGGACCAGCCCCAGCATTTT. It encodes CASRYLGGDQPQHF.

This clone was counted once. This rearrangement joins TRBV6-4 to TRBJ2-3, with 9 nucleotides matching TRBD2. The CDR3 consists of 15 residues. The trim removed 5 bases at V and 2 bases at J, leaving 5 bases unmatched. In germline, CDR1 is MRHNA, CDR2 SNTAGT. CDR3 residues: CASSPAGGHTDTQYF. For the CDR3, the DNA is TGTGCCAGCAGTCCTGCGGGGGGGCACACAGATACGCAGTATTTT.

This clone was recorded a few times. This rearrangement joins TRBV7-2 to TRBJ2-3; D might be TRBD1 (5 bases). Trimming took 1 base from V and 6 from J, leaving 8 bases between them. Germline V gene lookup returns CDR1 SGHTA and CDR2 FQGNSA. This CDR3 contains 13 residues. The CDR3: CASSLGGADTQYF. CDR3 DNA sequence: TGTGCCAGCAGCTTAGGTGGGGCGGATACGCAGTATTTT. Supplemented by reference TRBV7-2 and TRBJ2-3, the full variable domain reads GAGVSQSPSNKVTEKGKDVELRCDPISGHTALYWYRQSLGQGLEFLIYFQGNSAPDKSGLPSDRFSAERTGGSVSTLTIQRTQQEDSAVYLCASSLGGADTQYFGPGTRLTVL.

The CDR3 reads CASSTGQGLNSYEQYF. CDR3 coding DNA: TGTGCCAGCAGTACAGGACAGGGGTTAAACTCCTACGAGCAGTACTTC. The chain couples TRBV27 to TRBJ2-7, with 9 positions matching TRBD1. Trimming at V came to 5 bases and at J to 0 bases, leaving 8 bases not matched to a gene. Germline V lookup: CDR1 MNHEY, CDR2 SMNVEV (reference sequence). CDR3 length: 16 residues.

The chain joins TRBV27 to TRBJ2-7; tentative D call: TRBD1 (5 bases). The V end lost 3 bases, the J end lost 7 bases, and 16 bases lay between the germline ends. The CDR3 is made up of 14 amino acids. Germline CDR1 is MNHEY and CDR2 is SMNVEV (reference sequence). For the CDR3, the DNA is TGTGCCAGCAGTTTGGGCTCGGGCCAGGGTGAGCAGTACTTC. This encodes CASSLGSGQGEQYF.

The chain is built from TRBV9 and TRBJ2-5; the match to TRBD2 covers 11 bases. The germline V gene has CDR1 SGDLS and CDR2 YYNGEE. The V and J ends lost 0 bases and 7 bases, in that order; junction bases with no gene match: 8. This CDR3 has 16 residues. In nucleotides, the CDR3 is TGTGCCAGCAGCGTAGAGGGTAGCGGGGGGGCCGGGACCCAGTACTTC. It yields the protein CASSVEGSGGAGTQYF.

This clone was seen just once. This chain connects TRBV5-1 to TRBJ1-1; no clear D gene. CDR3 length: 16 amino acids. V lost 4 bases and J 2 bases, leaving 18 bases between the germline ends. Germline CDR1 SGHRS, CDR2 YFSETQ. The CDR3 region is CASSPEGTTRNTEAFF. CDR3 DNA sequence: TGCGCCAGCAGCCCCGAGGGAACAACCCGTAACACTGAAGCTTTCTTT. Full variable domain (remainder filled in from reference TRBV5-1 and TRBJ1-1): KAGVTQTPRYLIKTRGQQVTLSCSPISGHRSVSWYQQTPGQGLQFLFEYFSETQRNKGNFPGRFSGRQFSNSRSEMNVSTLELGDSALYLCASSPEGTTRNTEAFFGQGTRLTVV.